These 8 T cell receptor beta chains originate from one sample sequenced in a study of blood T cell repertoires in COVID-19. Data came from immunoSEQ multiplex PCR; TCRdb stores just in-frame clones and leaves some out. Of 60,000 or so clones in the sample, under 95% are singletons; the top ten hold 1.6%. Sequenced sample: peripheral blood. All receptors derive from a human donor in a cohort sampled during active COVID-19.

J is TRBJ2-1 and V is TRBV7-6; D ambiguous. Germline V gene lookup returns CDR1 SGHVS and CDR2 FNYEAQ. Trimming shortened V by 0 bases and J by 5 bases, and 8 bases separated the two germline ends. This CDR3 comprises 14 residues. CDR3 sequence (DNA): TGTGCCAGCAGCTTAGCGCCTCAGAACAATGAGCAGTTCTTC. Translating it yields CASSLAPQNNEQFF.

V gene TRBV13 combines with J gene TRBJ1-4, with TRBD1 as a possible D gene (5 bases). The CDR3 is made up of 14 amino acids. Germline lookup yields CDR1 PRHDT and CDR2 FYEKMQ (reference sequence). V lost 6 bases, J lost 8 bases, and 16 bases lay in between. The CDR3 region has the DNA TGTGCCAGCAGGCAGGGCGTTTCCCCAGAAAAACTGTTTTTT. It specifies CASRQGVSPEKLFF.

This chain connects TRBV4-3 to TRBJ2-1; 12 bases agree with TRBD2. Germline trimming cut 0 bases from V and 10 bases from J; bases unmatched to any gene: 7. Germline V gene data show CDR1 as LGHNA and CDR2 as YSLEER. CDR3 length equals 16 residues. CDR3: CASSQDRLAGVSEQFF. CDR3 DNA sequence: TGCGCCAGCAGCCAAGATCGACTAGCGGGAGTATCCGAGCAGTTCTTC.

The chain employs TRBV5-4 and TRBJ1-2; 8 bases line up with TRBD1. This CDR3 comprises 14 residues. V lost 6 bases and J lost 2; bases outside the gene matches: 6. In germline, CDR1 is SGHNT, CDR2 YYREEE (reference sequence). CDR3 residues: CASTETGVNYGYTF. The CDR3 DNA reads as TGTGCCAGCACAGAGACAGGGGTCAACTATGGCTACACCTTC.

This chain's CDR3 is CASSLLQGGSRFQYF. CDR3 DNA sequence: TGTGCCAGCAGTTTATTGCAAGGCGGGAGCCGATTTCAGTACTTC. This sequence joins TRBV27 and TRBJ2-7, with 7 bases matching TRBD2. CDR1 and CDR2 from the germline V gene are MNHEY and SMNVEV (reference sequence). CDR3 length: 15 residues. With V trimmed by 1 base and J by 10 bases, 13 bases remained unmatched.

This chain joins TRBV7-9 and TRBJ2-3; TRBD1 matches 9 bases. The V and J ends lost 5 bases and 1 base, in that order; junction bases with no gene match: 4. This CDR3 region has 15 residues. Germline CDR1 reads SEHNR; CDR2 reads FQNEAQ (reference sequence). The CDR3, as DNA: TGTGCCAGCAGCGACCGGGACAGGGGCACAGATACGCAGTATTTT. This gives the protein CASSDRDRGTDTQYF.

The genes are TRBV28 and TRBJ2-4; 12 bases agree with TRBD2. V shed 8 bases and J 1 base; nucleotides not matched to a gene: 12. The CDR3 runs to 18 residues. Germline values: CDR1 MDHEN, CDR2 SYDVKM. The CDR3 loop is CASVKGLTSGSAKNIQYF. The CDR3 nucleotides are TGTGCCAGCGTAAAGGGGTTGACTAGCGGGAGTGCCAAAAACATTCAGTACTTC.

This chain connects TRBV2 to TRBJ2-7; 11 bases agree with TRBD1. Germline loops: CDR1 SNHLY, CDR2 FYNNEI. V lost 5 bases and J lost 1; bases outside the gene matches: 10. The CDR3 has 17 amino acids. Here the CDR3 reads CASSLSGTGGPSYEQYF. DNA for the CDR3: TGTGCCAGCAGTTTATCCGGGACAGGGGGTCCATCCTACGAGCAGTACTTC.